The 11 T cell receptor beta chains given below trace back to one sample, sequenced in a study of Ad26.COV2.S vaccination and SARS-CoV-2 variants (dated by TCRdb to the early 2020s). The library was produced with the immunoSEQ multiplex PCR assay. TCRdb limited this immuneACCESS table to in-frame rearrangements with V and J called. A share of clones is missing; checked studies link under half to unresolved V genes, and the rest is unexplained. For this sample there are about 680,000 clones; more than 80% appear just once. The ten largest clones represent approximately 1.5% of the sample. This specimen's treatment or condition label, interpreted: 15 to 20 received Ad26.COV2.S at low or high dose, single or two shots; roughly 5 received placebo; per-sample allocation not given. For vaccine and placebo recipients, the sequenced repertoires came from samples collected on day 63 after the first injection.

Specimen: peripheral blood, collected in a trial of Ad26.COV2.S vaccine versus placebo. The source of these receptors is a person aged 18-60 years who received the Ad26.COV2.S COVID-19 vaccine or a placebo.

A single count supports this clone. CDR3 nucleotides: TGTGCCAGCAGTACTAGCACAGATACGCAGTATTTT. Protein: CASSTSTDTQYF. This chain connects TRBV13 to TRBJ2-3, with D unclear. The V end was cut by 6 bases, the J end by 0 bases, with 4 bases between. The CDR3 is 12 residues long. Per germline, CDR1 PRHDT and CDR2 FYEKMQ (reference sequence). Drawing the rest from reference TRBV13 and TRBJ2-3, the complete variable domain is AAGVIQSPRHLIKEKRETATLKCYPIPRHDTVYWYQQGPGQDPQFLISFYEKMQSDKGSIPDRFSAQQFSDYHSELNMSSLELGDSALYFCASSTSTDTQYFGPGTRLTVL.

The rearrangement joins TRBV4-1 to TRBJ2-4; 9 bases line up with TRBD1. V lost 1 base, J lost 2 bases, and 6 bases stayed unmatched. Germline V gene data show CDR1 as MGHRA and CDR2 as YSYEKL. The CDR3 sequence is 17 residues long. The CDR3 nucleotides are TGCGCCAGCAGCCAAGGAGACAGGGGGGTTACCAAAAACATTCAGTACTTC. It encodes CASSQGDRGVTKNIQYF.

V and J are TRBV3-1 (or the pseudogene TRBV3-2) and TRBJ1-4, with D maybe TRBD1 (5 bases). This CDR3 is 13 amino acids long. Trimming stripped 3 bases from V and 8 bases from J, with 10 bases between. Germline V CDR1 and CDR2: LGHDT, YNNKEL (reference sequence). In DNA, the CDR3 is TGTGCCAGCAGCCAGGGGGTTGTGGAAAAACTGTTTTTT. This gives the protein CASSQGVVEKLFF.

This clone was recorded only once. This rearrangement joins TRBV3-1 (or the pseudogene TRBV3-2) to TRBJ2-7, with 11 nucleotides matching TRBD2. CDR1 is LGHDT and CDR2 is YNNKEL in the germline V gene (reference sequence). The CDR3 has 15 amino acids. J lost 4 bases, V lost 1 base, and 3 bases had no gene match. Here the CDR3 DNA reads TGTGCCAGCAGCCAAGGACTAGCGGGAAGGTACGAGCAGTACTTC. Translation: CASSQGLAGRYEQYF.

CDR3 sequence: CASSPTGEQREKLFF. Written as DNA, the CDR3 is TGTGCCAGCAGCCCTACAGGGGAGCAACGAGAAAAACTGTTTTTT. The chain combines TRBV9 with TRBJ1-4; 7 nucleotides agree with TRBD1. The CDR3 covers 15 residues. The V gene end was trimmed by 4 bases and the J gene end by 8 bases; junction bases not matched to a gene: 11. The germline CDR1 and CDR2 sequences are SGDLS and YYNGEE.

This clone has just one count. The genes are TRBV10-3 and TRBJ2-5; 7 bases are shared with TRBD1. Germline-derived CDR1 and CDR2 are ENHRY and SYGVKD. The CDR3 covers 14 residues. Trimming took 2 bases from V and 3 from J; bases not matched to a gene: 3. In DNA, the CDR3 is TGTGCCATCAGTGAGCGAGGGACAGAAGAGACCCAGTACTTC. It is translated as CAISERGTEETQYF.

The chain uses TRBV2 and TRBJ2-6; a possible D gene is TRBD1 (5 bases). CDR1 and CDR2 (germline): SNHLY, FYNNEI. This CDR3 comprises 14 residues. With 8 bases removed from V and 2 bases from J, the gap between germline ends came to 10 bases. CDR3 sequence (DNA): TGTGCCAGCGTCGGCAGGGCTGGGGCCAACGTCCTGACTTTC. Translating it yields CASVGRAGANVLTF. The full variable domain, in which reference TRBV2 and TRBJ2-6 provide the parts outside the CDR3, is EPEVTQTPSHQVTQMGQEVILRCVPISNHLYFYWYRQILGQKVEFLVSFYNNEISEKSEIFDDQFSVERPDGSNFTLKIRSTKLEDSAMYFCASVGRAGANVLTFGAGSRLTVL.

V gene TRBV5-1 combines with J gene TRBJ1-1; 7 bases map to TRBD1. Germline assignment: CDR1 SGHRS and CDR2 YFSETQ. The CDR3 sequence is 15 residues long. Losses at the gene ends were 5 bases for V and 2 bases for J; bases not matched to a gene: 9. Here the CDR3 DNA reads TGCGCCAGCAGTACTACAGGGGAAACCAACACTGAAGCTTTCTTT. Translated: CASSTTGETNTEAFF.

The chain uses TRBV6-6 and TRBJ2-7, with 8 bases aligning to TRBD1. The CDR3 contains 15 residues. After removal of 2 bases from V and 2 bases from J, the junction contained 5 bases not matched to a gene. CDR1 MNHNY and CDR2 SVGAGI come from the germline V gene (reference sequence). CDR3 sequence: CASSYVQGAAYEQYF. The CDR3 region has the DNA TGTGCCAGCAGTTACGTCCAGGGGGCAGCCTACGAGCAGTACTTC.

The gene calls are TRBV29-1 and TRBJ2-5; 8 nucleotides match TRBD2. The CDR3 is made up of 13 amino acids. V shed 7 bases and J 1 base; nucleotides not matched to a gene: 5. Per the germline V gene, CDR1 is SQVTM and CDR2 is ANQGSEA. The CDR3 nucleotides are TGCAGCGAGACACTAGCGGCCCAAGAGACCCAGTACTTC. Translation gives CSETLAAQETQYF.

V and J are TRBV5-1 and TRBJ1-2; the D is unclear. V gave up 3 bases and J gave up 6 bases, with 12 bases separating them. The CDR3 length is 13 residues. Germline CDR1 is SGHRS and CDR2 is YFSETQ. CDR3 sequence (DNA): TGCGCCAGCAGCTGGCTTGGTTACGATGGCTACACCTTC. Amino acids: CASSWLGYDGYTF. Drawing the rest from reference TRBV5-1 and TRBJ1-2, the complete variable domain is KAGVTQTPRYLIKTRGQQVTLSCSPISGHRSVSWYQQTPGQGLQFLFEYFSETQRNKGNFPGRFSGRQFSNSRSEMNVSTLELGDSALYLCASSWLGYDGYTFGSGTRLTVV.